The sequence of this T cell receptor beta chain was determined in a study of blood T cells in healthy people across ages. A second PCR of roughly 7 to 11 cycles used a sample-barcoded 5' primer and a J-beta primer mix. TCRdb itself ran the 5' RACE reads through MiXCR, one entry per CDR3 protein. The data hold approximately 2,000,000 distinct CDR3 sequences, with around 40% observed a single time. The V gene's germline CDR1 is KGHDR and CDR2 SFDVKD. Trimming stripped 3 bases from V and 0 bases from J, with 11 bases between. CDR3 length equals 16 residues. Specimen: blood. The chain joins TRBV24-1 to TRBJ2-1; D possibly corresponds to TRBD1 (5 bases). The TCR comes from a human donor in good health. CDR3 coding DNA: TGTGCCACCAGTGATCCCCAGGGCACCTCCTACAATGAGCAGTTCTTC. Its translation is CATSDPQGTSYNEQFF.